The 29 T cell receptor beta chains reported below all come from one sample, sequenced in a study of cytomegalovirus exposure and HLA in healthy donors. In the PCR, 60 Vbeta and 13 Jbeta primers were used. TCRdb's copy holds only in-frame clones and misses some; the assay was immunoSEQ multiplex PCR. The table includes 150,000 or so clones, around 80% detected once. The specimen sequenced was PBMCs. The receptors derive from a young man in good health and CMV-seropositive.

To note about this clone: Compared with germline, one end of the junction differs, possibly owing to a read error. CDR3 sequence (DNA): TGCGCTACGGCAGGGGAGAGCAATCAGCCCCAGCATTTT. Amino acids: CATAGESNQPQHF. The J gene is TRBJ1-5, the V gene TRBV2; perhaps TRBD1 as D (6 bases). Germline values: CDR1 SNHLY, CDR2 FYNNEI. The CDR3 is 13 residues long. Full variable domain (missing parts from reference TRBV2 and TRBJ1-5): EPEVTQTPSHQVTQMGQEVILRCVPISNHLYFYWYRQILGQKVEFLVSFYNNEISEKSEIFDDQFSVERPDGSNFTLKIRSTKLEDSAMYFCATAGESNQPQHFGDGTRLSIL.

The V and J genes are TRBV7-9 and TRBJ2-1; perhaps TRBD1 as D (6 bases). The CDR3 length is 15 residues. The germline V gene has CDR1 SEHNR and CDR2 FQNEAQ (reference sequence). V lost 5 bases to trimming and J lost 5 bases, with 16 bases between them. Written as DNA, the CDR3 is TGTGCCAGCAGCCCCCTTTATGACAGGAACAATGAGCAGTTCTTC. It codes for CASSPLYDRNNEQFF.

The V call is TRBV5-1, the J call TRBJ1-2, with a possible D match to TRBD1 (6 bases). Germline CDR1 reads SGHRS; CDR2 reads YFSETQ. Trimming removed 3 bases from V and 4 bases from J, with 13 bases in between. CDR3 size: 14 residues. The CDR3 reads CASSSFQGGYGYTF. Written as DNA, the CDR3 is TGCGCCAGCAGCTCCTTTCAAGGGGGCTATGGCTACACCTTC.

This rearrangement joins TRBV5-6 to TRBJ1-2, with 7 bases identical to TRBD1. Looked up from germline, CDR1 is SGHDT and CDR2 is YYEEEE. V was clipped by 4 bases and J by 6 bases; unmatched bases: 15. CDR3 length equals 16 residues. For the CDR3, the DNA is TGTGCCAGCAGCACCTCAGGAAGGAACAGGGGACATGGCTACACCTTC. This gives the protein CASSTSGRNRGHGYTF.

This chain joins TRBV18 and TRBJ2-1; 13 positions match TRBD2. Trimming at V came to 6 bases and at J to 9 bases, leaving 5 bases not matched to a gene. Germline CDR1 is KGHSH and CDR2 is LQKENI. This CDR3 contains 14 residues. Here the CDR3 reads CASSGLAGAIEQFF. The CDR3 DNA is TGTGCCAGCTCTGGACTAGCGGGAGCAATTGAGCAGTTCTTC.

The chain joins TRBV11-2 to TRBJ2-6, with a tentative D call TRBD1 (5 bases). The V end was cut by 5 bases, the J end by 0 bases, with 14 bases between. Germline lookup yields CDR1 SGHAT and CDR2 FQNNGV. This CDR3 is 17 amino acids long. For the CDR3, the DNA is TGTGCCAGCAGCCTCAGGGTACCCTTCTCTGGGGCCAACGTCCTGACTTTC. Translated: CASSLRVPFSGANVLTF.

The rearrangement joins TRBV28 to TRBJ2-7, with D perhaps TRBD2 (5 bases). The germline V gene has CDR1 MDHEN and CDR2 SYDVKM. The length of the CDR3 is 14 residues. The V gene lost 1 base and the J gene lost 0 bases, with 7 bases spanning the gap. The CDR3 DNA is TGTGCCAGCAGTTTATTAAGCGGCTCCTACGAGCAGTACTTC. Protein product: CASSLLSGSYEQYF.

The chain is built from TRBV6-1 and TRBJ2-2, with D unresolved. The CDR3 sequence is 13 residues long. CDR1 and CDR2 (germline): MNHNS, SASEGT. V was shortened by 6 bases and J by 6 bases, with 11 bases between the two germline ends. This CDR3 is CASRLPAAGELFF. In DNA form, the CDR3 reads TGTGCCAGCAGACTTCCCGCCGCCGGGGAGCTGTTTTTT.

This clone was seen a single time. This rearrangement joins TRBV5-1 to TRBJ2-7; 11 bases align to TRBD2. The CDR3 covers 16 residues. With V trimmed by 4 bases and J by 0 bases, 6 bases remained unmatched. Looked up from germline, CDR1 is SGHRS and CDR2 is YFSETQ. The CDR3 loop reads CASSPGLADLSYEQYF. CDR3 nucleotide sequence: TGCGCCAGCAGCCCGGGACTAGCGGACCTCTCCTACGAGCAGTACTTC. Variable domain in full (rest from reference TRBV5-1 and TRBJ2-7): KAGVTQTPRYLIKTRGQQVTLSCSPISGHRSVSWYQQTPGQGLQFLFEYFSETQRNKGNFPGRFSGRQFSNSRSEMNVSTLELGDSALYLCASSPGLADLSYEQYFGPGTRLTVT.

V and J are TRBV6-6 and TRBJ2-7, with 9 bases that match TRBD2. V trimming: 5 bases; J trimming: 0 bases; junction bases outside the gene matches: 5. Looked up from germline, CDR1 is MNHNY and CDR2 is SVGAGI (reference sequence). The CDR3 length is 15 residues. In DNA form, the CDR3 reads TGTGCCAGCAGTCTAGCGGGGTCCGCCTCCTACGAGCAGTACTTC. Protein: CASSLAGSASYEQYF.

The J gene is TRBJ2-1, the V gene TRBV5-1; TRBD1 matches 10 bases. CDR1 is SGHRS and CDR2 is YFSETQ in the germline V gene. The CDR3 extends over 15 amino acids. Trimming cost V 4 bases and J 9 bases; bases outside gene matches: 10. Written as DNA, the CDR3 is TGCGCCAGCAGCATGGGGGACAGGGGTGGCAGTGAGCAGTTCTTC. It yields the protein CASSMGDRGGSEQFF.

The chain couples TRBV5-1 to TRBJ1-3; 10 bases are a match to TRBD1. The length of the CDR3 is 16 residues. CDR1 SGHRS and CDR2 YFSETQ come from the germline V gene. V gave up 0 bases and J gave up 7 bases; unmatched junction bases: 7. In DNA form, the CDR3 reads TGCGCCAGCAGCTTGGACTTGACAGGGGGCTTTAACACCATATATTTT. Protein product: CASSLDLTGGFNTIYF.

This sequence joins TRBV27 and TRBJ2-7, with D perhaps TRBD2 (6 bases). V was shortened by 2 bases and J by 6 bases, with 20 bases between the two germline ends. The CDR3 runs 16 residues. Germline CDR1 is MNHEY and CDR2 is SMNVEV (reference sequence). The CDR3 DNA sequence: TGTGCCAGCAGTTTAGGCGGGGACGCCAGGCTTGGCGAGCAGTACTTC. This codes for CASSLGGDARLGEQYF.

This clone is a singleton in its sample. The gene calls are TRBV7-3 and TRBJ2-1; 7 nucleotides align to TRBD1. The CDR3 length is 14 residues. Germline V gene data show CDR1 as SGHTA and CDR2 as FQGTGA. Germline trimming cut 3 bases from V and 3 bases from J; bases unmatched to any gene: 2. The CDR3, as DNA: TGTGCCAGCAGCTTGAGACAGGGCTACAATGAGCAGTTCTTC. This sequence encodes CASSLRQGYNEQFF. The whole variable domain, filled in from reference TRBV7-3 and TRBJ2-1, reads GAGVSQTPSNKVTEKGKYVELRCDPISGHTALYWYRQSLGQGPEFLIYFQGTGAADDSGLPNDRFFAVRPEGSVSTLKIQRTERGDSAVYLCASSLRQGYNEQFFGPGTRLTVL.

This clone was detected only a few times. The chain employs TRBV6-1 and TRBJ1-5; 8 bases are shared with TRBD1. Per the germline V gene, CDR1 is MNHNS and CDR2 is SASEGT. V shed 6 bases, J shed 5 bases, and the junction held 9 bases outside the gene matches. This CDR3 is built from 15 residues. CDR3 protein: CASRGQGRWDQPQHF. Here the CDR3 DNA reads TGTGCCAGCAGAGGACAGGGTCGGTGGGATCAGCCCCAGCATTTT.

The chain uses TRBV7-9 and TRBJ2-2; D gene uncertain. CDR3 length: 15 residues. The V end lost 1 base, the J end lost 2 bases, and 8 bases lay between the germline ends. Germline lookup yields CDR1 SEHNR and CDR2 FQNEAQ (reference sequence). The CDR3 is CASSLDFANTGELFF. CDR3 nucleotides: TGTGCCAGCAGCTTAGACTTTGCTAACACCGGGGAGCTGTTTTTT. Looking up the rest from reference TRBV7-9 and TRBJ2-2 gives the full variable domain: DTGVSQNPRHKITKRGQNVTFRCDPISEHNRLYWYRQTLGQGPEFLTYFQNEAQLEKSRLLSDRFSAERPKGSFSTLEIQRTEQGDSAMYLCASSLDFANTGELFFGEGSRLTVL.

The V gene is TRBV5-4, the J gene TRBJ2-5; tentative D call: TRBD2 (6 bases). Germline values: CDR1 SGHNT, CDR2 YYREEE (reference sequence). V lost 5 bases and J 3 bases, leaving 14 bases between the germline ends. The CDR3 length is 14 residues. CDR3 amino acids: CASRHGTSEETQYF. The CDR3 region has the DNA TGTGCCAGCAGACATGGGACTTCCGAAGAGACCCAGTACTTC.

The chain links TRBV7-9 to TRBJ1-2; 7 nucleotides agree with TRBD1. Unmatched junction bases numbered 7, after V lost 5 bases and J lost 4 bases. The CDR3 totals 14 residues. Germline V gives CDR1 SEHNR, CDR2 FQNEAQ (reference sequence). The CDR3 loop reads CASSKPDRAYGYTF. In DNA form, the CDR3 reads TGTGCCAGCAGCAAACCAGACAGGGCCTATGGCTACACCTTC.

This chain links TRBV9 with TRBJ2-1; TRBD2 might be the D (6 bases). The CDR3 has 16 amino acids. Germline V gives CDR1 SGDLS, CDR2 YYNGEE. The ends were cut back, 3 bases at V and 0 bases at J, with 13 bases in the middle. CDR3 sequence reads: CASSALAPSSYNEQFF. As DNA, the CDR3 is TGTGCCAGCAGCGCCCTAGCGCCCAGCTCCTACAATGAGCAGTTCTTC.

The CDR3 coding sequence is TGTGCCAGCAGTTCCCTCCTGGCAGGGCATGGCTACACCTTC. Translated, it gives CASSSLLAGHGYTF. The rearrangement uses TRBV27 and TRBJ1-2, with a tentative D call TRBD1 (5 bases). The CDR3 spans 14 residues. The germline CDR1 and CDR2 sequences are MNHEY and SMNVEV (reference sequence). V lost 4 bases, J lost 6 bases, and 15 bases lay in between.

This clone was detected a few times. The V gene is TRBV6-5, the J gene TRBJ2-1; a possible D gene is TRBD1 (5 bases). V lost 6 bases and J lost 7, with 13 bases in between. The length of the CDR3 is 13 residues. Germline CDR1 reads MNHEY; CDR2 reads SVGAGI. CDR3 DNA sequence: TGTGCCAGCAGCTCAGGGCCTGGGAATGAGCAGTTCTTC. This codes for CASSSGPGNEQFF.

The chain uses TRBV7-3 and TRBJ2-5, with 7 bases lining up with TRBD2. Germline CDR1 SGHTA, CDR2 FQGTGA. V was clipped by 1 base and J by 5 bases; unmatched bases: 1. This CDR3 spans 13 amino acids. The CDR3 sequence: CASSLIGGETQYF. CDR3 sequence (DNA): TGTGCCAGCAGCTTAATCGGGGGGGAGACCCAGTACTTC. The entire variable domain, with the rest obtained from reference TRBV7-3 and TRBJ2-5, is as follows: GAGVSQTPSNKVTEKGKYVELRCDPISGHTALYWYRQSLGQGPEFLIYFQGTGAADDSGLPNDRFFAVRPEGSVSTLKIQRTERGDSAVYLCASSLIGGETQYFGPGTRLLVL.

This chain joins TRBV6-1 and TRBJ1-1, with 8 bases aligning to TRBD1. The germline CDR1 and CDR2 sequences are MNHNS and SASEGT. The CDR3 has 15 amino acids. V lost 6 bases, J lost 4 bases, and 10 bases stayed unmatched. This CDR3 reads CASSPMGQGATEAFF. The CDR3, as DNA: TGTGCCAGCAGCCCCATGGGGCAGGGGGCCACTGAAGCTTTCTTT.

V and J are TRBV10-1 and TRBJ2-1; 13 bases agree with TRBD2. Germline lookup yields CDR1 WNHNN and CDR2 SYGVQD (reference sequence). Losses at the gene ends were 6 bases for V and 8 bases for J; bases not matched to a gene: 7. The CDR3 has 15 residues. CDR3 nucleotides: TGCGCCAGCAGCTCCGGGACTAGCGGGGCGGATGAGCAGTTCTTC. This gives the protein CASSSGTSGADEQFF.

This sequence joins TRBV5-1 and TRBJ2-1, with unresolved D. Germline V lookup: CDR1 SGHRS, CDR2 YFSETQ. V lost 0 bases and J 0 bases, leaving 10 bases between the germline ends. This CDR3 has 16 amino acids. CDR3 protein: CASSLAGTVSYNEQFF. The CDR3 region has the DNA TGCGCCAGCAGCTTGGCCGGAACAGTCTCCTACAATGAGCAGTTCTTC.

The chain recombines TRBV5-5 with TRBJ1-1, with D unresolved. Deletions cut 1 base from V and 4 bases from J, with 17 bases between. CDR1 and CDR2 (germline): SGHKS, YYEKEE (reference sequence). This CDR3 is built from 16 residues. The CDR3 here is CASSLSAAAVSTEAFF. CDR3 DNA: TGTGCCAGCAGCTTGTCCGCGGCCGCCGTATCCACTGAAGCTTTCTTT. The full variable domain, completed using reference TRBV5-5 and TRBJ1-1, is DAGVTQSPTHLIKTRGQQVTLRCSPISGHKSVSWYQQVLGQGPQFIFQYYEKEERGRGNFPDRFSARQFPNYSSELNVNALLLGDSALYLCASSLSAAAVSTEAFFGQGTRLTVV.

This clone was recorded only once. The gene calls are TRBV6-1 and TRBJ2-5; D gene uncertain. The length of the CDR3 is 12 residues. V was pared by 6 bases and J by 6 bases, with 11 bases between. CDR1 and CDR2 from the germline V gene are MNHNS and SASEGT. This CDR3 reads CASSPPVQTQYF. CDR3 DNA sequence: TGTGCCAGCAGCCCCCCGGTACAGACCCAGTACTTC.

The V and J genes are TRBV28 and TRBJ1-5; D is ambiguous. CDR1 is MDHEN, CDR2 SYDVKM, per germline. The ends were cut back, 7 bases at V and 9 bases at J, with 13 bases in the middle. The CDR3 has 12 residues. The CDR3 region is CASIGALGPQHF. The CDR3 nucleotides read TGTGCCAGCATCGGAGCCCTAGGGCCCCAGCATTTT.

V is TRBV6-5 and J is TRBJ1-4; the match to TRBD1 covers 9 bases. This CDR3 spans 15 amino acids. Germline V gives CDR1 MNHEY, CDR2 SVGAGI. V shed 5 bases, J shed 7 bases, and the junction held 8 bases outside the gene matches. Here the CDR3 reads CASSPGTGRGEKLFF. The CDR3 coding sequence is TGTGCCAGCAGTCCCGGGACAGGGCGGGGTGAAAAACTGTTTTTT.